This TCR beta chain was identified during a study of shared clonotypes between healthy human individuals (dated by TCRdb to the early 2020s). Some background on the complete study: The cohort comprised two women and a few men aged 18 to 49 years. To increase sequencing depth and limit assay-specific biases, TCR repertoire library preparation and sequencing were carried out by different laboratories using diverse techniques. For each donor, CD4 naive and CD4 memory were each run on three plates, CD8 naive on two plates, and CD8 memory on one plate. Blood TCR repertoires of about 5 healthy adults were deeply sequenced to estimate repertoire size and the extent of clonotype sharing between individuals. Each donor's leukapheresis produced roughly between roughly 0.94 and 9.5 billion PBMCs.

Using the deep immunoSEQ assay, multiplex PCR amplified TCR CDR3 regions from genomic DNA. Genomic DNA extracted from each cell subset was distributed evenly over all wells of several immunoSEQ 96-well plates, and each plate served as one replicate. For sorted subsets, each replicate PCR was loaded with roughly 0.2 ug genomic DNA, equivalent to 30,000 or so T cell genomes. Purified libraries were quantified with a Qubit 3.0 fluorometer, sized on a Bioanalyzer 2100, and re-quantified with the KAPA Library Quantification kit. Every immunoSEQ 96-well plate was sequenced on a dedicated single-read 150-cycle Illumina NextSeq 550 flow cell. On the authors' methods: The immunoSEQ output contained only junctional sequences without quality scores, so filtering could not match that applied to full-length reads. To assign V/J genes and CDR3, sequences were annotated using PyIR, a Python wrapper for IgBLAST v1.9, with IMGT germline references. Reads were removed for weak V/J assignments (E-value above 1e-6), missing CDR3, stop codons, out-of-frame junctions, or ambiguous translated residues. V3J clonotypes were defined by identical inferred V gene, J gene, and CDR3 amino acid sequence. Percentage overlap between repertoires was computed as shared unique clonotypes divided by the size of the smaller repertoire. RTK rarefaction, the Chao1 estimator, and Recon v2.1 estimates of unobserved clonotypes were used to assess repertoire richness. Generation probabilities were computed with OLGA for all TCRbeta clonotypes obtained by the gDNA method from four donors. Held by TCRdb, this immuneACCESS table contains in-frame sequences only and omits some clones. Under half of the omission traces to an unresolved V gene where checked; the cause of the rest is unknown. V, J and clone size derive from that table, while D and trimming were established from the DNA sequence. The sample has about 680,000 clones on record, around 92% of them singletons. Jointly, the top ten make up 24% of the sample.

Regarding this clone: Its cognate antigen has yet to be identified. No quality values exist for individual bases; no much larger clone is one base distant.

V is clipped by 1 base and J by 2 bases, and the sequence between their germline boundaries is 4 bases long. From its cysteine to its phenylalanine, the CDR3 spans 13 amino acids. The entry retains the CDR3 DNA only, 39 bases that are in frame from base 1. The germline V gene supplies CDR1 SGHVS and CDR2 FNYEAQ. CD8 naive samples were obtained by positive selection for CCR7 among CD45RO-negative cells, yielding a CD45RA+CCR7+ population from which TemRA cells were excluded. Healthy HIV-negative adults with no recently reported acute infections or vaccinations were included as donors. All donors were Caucasian adults living in Nashville, Tennessee, USA. After blood collection by leukapheresis, PBMCs were isolated using Ficoll-Histopaque density gradient centrifugation and then cryopreserved in the vapor phase of liquid nitrogen. Analytical flow cytometry was used to check the purity and quantity of every magnetically sorted T cell population. Genomic DNA was isolated from each sorted fraction and quantified by UV absorbance on a Nanodrop 2000c.

What the work shows at the level of the full study, not this receptor alone: Higher generation probabilities were observed for clonotypes shared by all four sorted-subset donors than for non-shared clonotypes. Sampling was limited to blood, and TCR repertoires in tissue likely differ from TCR repertoires in blood. The genetic and exposure-history diversity represented was limited by the small number of donors. Pairwise subsampling indicated that sequencing depth was expected to affect the degree of clonotype sharing among donors. Estimated clonotype richness was generally larger for naive than for memory subsets. Sharing across several donors was observed for around 4.8% of naive CD4, 3.5% of naive CD8, about 2.3% of memory CD4, and roughly 0.4% of memory CD8 clonotypes. Even with the large sequencing depth, rarefaction of the sorted-subset datasets indicated that sequencing was incomplete.

Recombination linked TRBV7-6 to TRBJ2-3; no confident D gene assignment can be made. Sequences were obtained from naive CD8+ T cells sorted from blood. Sample cell subset or site, as interpreted from the label and publication: CD45RA+CCR7+. This TCR derives from a man aged 25-45 years in good health. At the DNA level, the sequence is TGTGCCAGCAGCTTAGAAGTCACAGATACGCAGTATTTT. It specifies CASSLEVTDTQYF.